In its sample, the clone carrying this T cell receptor beta chain was seen a few times. Its antigen is unidentified. This sample was included in a study of beta chain features in type 1 diabetes. Across the whole study: All samples yielded some 110 million examined sorted cells. Findings and caveats of the study: Possible PCR preference for shorter templates applied equally to patients and controls. Cells with high TCR expression could be over-represented by cDNA sequencing.

V shed 7 bases and J 5 bases; nucleotides not matched to a gene: 3. CDR1 and CDR2 from the germline V gene are MNHEY and SVGAGI. The CDR3 spans 14 residues. Blood was collected once per donor into heparin, averaging about 120 mL. The investigators reverse transcribed all of the isolated RNA, so they sequenced expressed TCRB transcripts. Assay used: immunoSEQ multiplex PCR; TCRdb lists only in-frame clones, some missing. The table shows 300,000 to 400,000 clones, with 9.5% to 11% occurring only once. The clonotype was recovered from a woman aged 30 to 39 in good health. Source material: naive CD4+ T cells from blood. This chain joins TRBV6-5 and TRBJ2-1; 12 bases line up with TRBD2. The CDR3 DNA is TGTGCCAGCACTCGACTAGCGGGAGACAATGAGCAGTTCTTC. This encodes CASTRLAGDNEQFF.